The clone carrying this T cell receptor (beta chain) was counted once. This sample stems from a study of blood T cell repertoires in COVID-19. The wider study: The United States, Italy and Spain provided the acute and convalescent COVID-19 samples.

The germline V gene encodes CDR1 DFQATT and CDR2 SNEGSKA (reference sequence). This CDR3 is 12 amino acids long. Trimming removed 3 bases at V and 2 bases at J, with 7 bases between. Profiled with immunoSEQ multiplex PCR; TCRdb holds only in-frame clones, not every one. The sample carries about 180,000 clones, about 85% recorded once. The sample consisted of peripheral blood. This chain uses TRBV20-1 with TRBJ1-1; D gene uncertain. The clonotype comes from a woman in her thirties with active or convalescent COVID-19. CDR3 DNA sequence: TGCAGTGCTAGTGCGGTTAACACTGAAGCTTTCTTT. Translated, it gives CSASAVNTEAFF.